A selection of T cell receptor beta chains follows, all from one sample in a study of T cell responses to AZD1222 COVID-19 vaccine. The protocol was immunoSEQ multiplex PCR, while the TCRdb copy is restricted to in-frame clones and leaves out a portion. The sample gives fewer than 200,000 clones, approximately 90% of which show up once; 5% to 7.5% is in the top ten. The material was peripheral blood, obtained on day 0 of AZD1222 vaccination. The receptors stem from an adult in good health. CDR3s include the opening cysteine and the closing phenylalanine or tryptophan. Each record gives: clone size, J gene, V gene, D gene, CDR3 protein, CDR3 DNA. A D gene is named only where the DNA matches it firmly. Clone size, where shown, is once, few, many, or a class for clones that have expanded.

.	TRBJ2-6	TRBV5-1	.	CASSLAEEGSGANVLTF	TGCGCCAGCAGCTTGGCCGAAGAGGGATCTGGGGCCAACGTCCTGACTTTC
once	TRBJ1-2	TRBV7-8	.	CASSSGGNSGVYGYTF	TGTGCCAGCAGTTCTGGGGGGAATTCAGGGGTCTATGGCTACACCTTC
.	TRBJ2-6	TRBV29-1	TRBD1	CSVLTGGIGGANVLTF	TGCAGCGTACTGACAGGGGGGATCGGTGGGGCCAACGTCCTGACTTTC
.	TRBJ2-3	TRBV25-1	.	CASSPILGTGSADTQYF	TGTGCCAGCAGCCCCATTTTGGGAACAGGGTCGGCAGATACGCAGTATTTT
.	TRBJ2-7	TRBV5-1	.	CASSLGLTNSYEQYF	TGCGCCAGCAGCTTGGGACTTACAAACTCCTACGAGCAGTACTTC
.	TRBJ2-1	TRBV10-1	TRBD2	CASSGLAGPYNEQFF	TGCGCCAGCAGTGGTCTAGCGGGCCCCTACAATGAGCAGTTCTTC
.	TRBJ2-5	TRBV28	.	CASSFRRQAQETQYF	TGTGCCAGCAGTTTCCGTCGACAGGCCCAAGAGACCCAGTACTTC
.	TRBJ1-5	TRBV19	.	CASSPPRGAGQPQHF	TGTGCCAGTAGTCCGCCTCGGGGCGCGGGTCAGCCCCAGCATTTT
.	TRBJ2-6	TRBV5-1	TRBD1	CASSLGGQLPSSGANVLTF	TGCGCCAGCAGCTTGGGGGGACAGTTACCCAGCTCTGGGGCCAACGTCCTGACTTTC
.	TRBJ2-3	TRBV12-3/TRBV12-4	TRBD2	CASSLTSGGQYF	TGTGCCAGCAGTTTGACTAGCGGGGGGCAGTATTTT
.	TRBJ2-3	TRBV7-2	.	CASSSRVYDTQYF	TGTGCCAGCAGCTCCAGGGTTTACGATACGCAGTATTTT
.	TRBJ1-3	TRBV6-5	.	CASSYSLRLSGNTIYF	TGTGCCAGCAGTTACTCGTTGCGATTATCCGGAAACACCATATATTTT
.	TRBJ1-2	TRBV30	.	CAWSVPARGSYGYTF	TGTGCCTGGAGTGTTCCGGCCAGGGGATCCTATGGCTACACCTTC
.	TRBJ2-2	TRBV7-2	.	CASSLAWGAGELFF	TGTGCCAGCAGCCTCGCTTGGGGGGCCGGGGAGCTGTTTTTT
.	TRBJ1-1	TRBV12-3/TRBV12-4	.	CASSRNHGAEAFF	TGTGCCAGCAGTAGAAACCACGGAGCTGAAGCTTTCTTT
.	TRBJ2-5	TRBV29-1	TRBD1	CSVRQGQETQYF	TGCAGCGTGCGACAGGGACAAGAGACCCAGTACTTC
.	TRBJ1-2	TRBV4-2	.	CASSQEGNANYGYTF	TGTGCCAGCAGCCAAGAGGGTAACGCTAACTATGGCTACACCTTC
once	TRBJ1-5	TRBV2	.	CASSERTGEYQPQHF	TGTGCCAGCAGTGAACGAACCGGGGAGTATCAGCCCCAGCATTTT
once	TRBJ1-2	TRBV7-9	.	CASSLGPPHPRVGSYTF	TGTGCCAGCAGCTTAGGCCCCCCACATCCCCGAGTTGGTAGCTACACCTTC
once	TRBJ1-6	TRBV5-1	.	CASSLDPAYNSPLHF	TGCGCCAGCAGCTTGGACCCAGCCTATAATTCACCCCTCCACTTT
.	TRBJ1-1	TRBV7-3	.	CASSLGGMNTEAFF	TGTGCCAGCAGCTTAGGGGGCATGAACACTGAAGCTTTCTTT
.	TRBJ2-5	TRBV7-9	TRBD1	CASSSSGQGLETQYF	TGTGCCAGCAGCTCCTCCGGACAGGGATTAGAGACCCAGTACTTC
few	TRBJ2-7	TRBV24-1	TRBD1	CATSDTGGSYEQYF	TGTGCCACCAGTGATACAGGGGGAAGCTACGAGCAGTACTTC
.	TRBJ1-2	TRBV28	.	CASSLHRPGNRGYTF	TGTGCCAGCAGTTTGCACAGGCCGGGTAACAGGGGCTACACCTTC
.	TRBJ2-2	TRBV6-5	.	CASSQTRNTGELFF	TGTGCCAGCAGCCAGACTAGAAACACCGGGGAGCTGTTTTTT
.	TRBJ1-5	TRBV29-1	.	CSVRGTLDQPQHF	TGCAGCGTCCGGGGTACGCTCGATCAGCCCCAGCATTTT
.	TRBJ2-5	TRBV10-3	TRBD1	CAISAPGQAQETQYF	TGTGCCATCAGTGCCCCGGGACAGGCGCAAGAGACCCAGTACTTC
.	TRBJ1-5	TRBV5-8	.	CASSLTTGVYSNQPQHF	TGTGCCAGCAGCTTGACTACAGGAGTCTATAGCAATCAGCCCCAGCATTTT
.	TRBJ2-2	TRBV12-5	.	CASRSGDIPNTGELFF	TGTGCTAGTCGATCAGGGGATATTCCGAACACCGGGGAGCTGTTTTTT
many	TRBJ2-3	TRBV9	.	CASSARDFTDTQYF	TGTGCCAGCAGCGCCCGGGACTTCACAGATACGCAGTATTTT
.	TRBJ2-3	TRBV10-3	.	CAISPGGSSSSTDTQYF	TGTGCCATCAGCCCCGGAGGTAGCAGTTCTAGCACAGATACGCAGTATTTT
.	TRBJ2-3	TRBV30	TRBD2	CAWSKGLAGGRDTQYF	TGTGCCTGGAGCAAAGGACTAGCGGGGGGCCGGGATACGCAGTATTTT
.	TRBJ1-5	TRBV11-2	TRBD1	CASSHGQANQPQHF	TGTGCCAGCAGCCACGGACAGGCTAATCAGCCCCAGCATTTT
.	TRBJ2-2	TRBV3-1/TRBV3-2	TRBD2	CASSQRPGTSGGATGELFF	TGTGCCAGCAGCCAACGACCAGGGACTAGCGGGGGGGCCACCGGGGAGCTGTTTTTT
.	TRBJ1-6	TRBV7-9	.	CASSFGSNSPLHF	TGTGCCAGCAGCTTCGGCAGCAATTCACCCCTCCACTTT
once	TRBJ1-5	TRBV19	.	CASKLYNQPQHF	TGTGCCAGTAAACTATACAATCAGCCCCAGCATTTT
.	TRBJ2-7	TRBV7-9	.	CASSMDLAYEQYF	TGTGCCAGCTCGATGGACCTTGCCTACGAGCAGTACTTC
.	TRBJ2-4	TRBV4-2	.	CASSQAGSTLAKNIQYF	TGTGCCAGCAGCCAAGCAGGGTCCACCCTAGCCAAAAACATTCAGTACTTC
once	TRBJ2-7	TRBV5-1	.	CASSLQGPRDEQYF	TGCGCCAGCAGCTTACAGGGCCCTCGAGACGAGCAGTACTTC
.	TRBJ1-6	TRBV7-8	TRBD1	CASSYSMTGTDNNSPLHF	TGTGCCAGCAGCTACAGCATGACCGGGACAGACAATAATTCACCCCTCCACTTT
.	TRBJ1-1	TRBV19	.	CASNLGATEAFF	TGTGCCAGTAACCTCGGGGCGACTGAAGCTTTCTTT
.	TRBJ1-4	TRBV19	.	CASSIFGEPENEKLFF	TGTGCCAGTAGTATATTCGGGGAGCCGGAAAATGAAAAACTGTTTTTT
.	TRBJ1-2	TRBV7-8	.	CASSTRFGRGYGYTF	TGTGCCAGCAGCACCCGGTTTGGCAGGGGCTATGGCTACACCTTC